This TCR beta chain was retrieved from a study of early T cells in non-severe SARS-CoV-2 infection (dated by TCRdb to the early 2020s). For context, the study as a whole: Bulk RNA from unsorted whole blood was used for TCR sequencing, so alpha and beta chains could not be paired. General conclusions and limits of the study: VDJdb matching was skewed toward anti-spike CD8 responses, so virus-specific expansions were likely underestimated and private and CD4 specificities were missed.

This clonotype has more than one count but fewer than ten. Its specific antigen is unknown. A single base separates this from a much larger clone, so it may be a read error. The library came from 5' RACE. The sequencing machine was a NextSeq 500. Unique molecular identifiers were attached to individual cDNA molecules in the TCR library protocol so that sequencing error and PCR bias could be corrected. Both TCR alpha and beta chains were sequenced, and tight co-correlation was observed between alpha and beta sequence abundances in each sample. In the authors' own workflow: Decombinator V4 was used to perform V gene, J gene and CDR3 annotation of TCR sequences. TCRs were defined as expanded if a significant change between any two time points was detected under a Poisson model with p below 0.0001. Abundances of TCRs were expressed as counts per million after normalisation to the total number of TCRs sequenced in each sample. MAIT TCRs were defined by TRAV1-2 paired with TRAJ12, TRAJ20 or TRAJ33, and iNKT TCRs by TRAV10 paired with TRAJ18. VDJdb, accessed 1 November 2021, was searched for CMV, EBV and SARS-CoV-2 annotated TCRs, with TCRs annotated for multiple antigens excluded. TCRdb applied fastp at Q25 and MiXCR to the public reads, then kept only in-frame beta chains. Every CDR3 protein is listed once, alongside the most common genes and DNA of its rows. The V and J calls and clone size are TCRdb's, not the authors'. Within this sample are about 77,000 distinct CDR3 sequences, with over 9% of them counted one time only. Clones ranked in the top ten supply 4.5% to 5% of the sample.

This was a case-control study nested in a cohort of healthcare workers in London, UK, who had nasopharyngeal swab PCR tests and blood samples taken every week. Between 23 and 31 March 2020, the week of the UK lockdown, healthcare workers were enrolled and then followed up weekly for as long as 16 weeks. The V end loses 2 bases and the J end loses 5 bases, and a stretch of 5 bases separates them. The germline V gene encodes CDR1 SGHDT and CDR2 YYEEEE. Including the terminal cysteine and phenylalanine, the CDR3 comprises 12 residues. The CDR3 DNA has 36 bases and is translated from base 1. The receptor comes from an adult who was a healthcare worker with PCR-confirmed SARS-CoV-2 infection or an uninfected control (not recorded which). Sample: whole blood. The chain joins TRBV5-6 to TRBJ2-1; no confident D gene assignment can be made. The CDR3 here reads CASSLADNEQFF. The bases read TGTGCCAGCAGCTTAGCCGACAATGAGCAGTTCTTC.